The 22 T cell receptor beta chains presented below share a single source sample, sequenced in a study of siplizumab effects on memory and regulatory T cells (dated by TCRdb to about 2019). Libraries were prepared through the immunoSEQ multiplex PCR assay. The immuneACCESS repertoire file appears here via TCRdb, limited to in-frame rearrangements. These files lack a portion of the clones; in checked studies, under half of the deficit traces to unresolved V genes, and the cause of the others is not known. The sample table shows some 100,000 clones, and more than 85% are seen once. About 2.4% of the sample comes from the top ten. Sequencing input: CD4+ T cells sorted from blood. These receptors were collected from a human donor in good health. Some clones in this sample may be carry-over from other donors' samples.

The V gene is TRBV19, the J gene TRBJ2-7, with 7 bases identical to TRBD2. The germline CDR1 and CDR2 sequences are LNHDA and SQIVND (reference sequence). Trimming removed 3 bases from V and 1 base from J; junction bases left unmatched: 3. The CDR3 runs 14 residues. As DNA, the CDR3 is TGTGCCAGTAGTATTGCGGGAGCGTCCTACGAGCAGTACTTC. Its translation: CASSIAGASYEQYF.

The chain is built from TRBV27 and TRBJ2-3, with 9 bases matching TRBD2. The CDR3 consists of 14 residues. From germline, CDR1 is MNHEY and CDR2 SMNVEV (reference sequence). V shed 5 bases, J shed 2 bases, and the junction held 2 bases outside the gene matches. CDR3 nucleotide sequence: TGTGCCAGCAGTAGCGGGAGGCCCACAGATACGCAGTATTTT. Translation gives CASSSGRPTDTQYF.

The chain carries TRBV30 and TRBJ2-1, with a possible D match to TRBD2 (6 bases). Germline assignment: CDR1 GTSNPN and CDR2 SVGIG (reference sequence). Trimming pared 4 bases from V and 0 bases from J, leaving 7 bases between. This CDR3 spans 13 amino acids. The CDR3 coding sequence is TGTGCCTGGACCGGGAGCTCCTACAATGAGCAGTTCTTC. As protein: CAWTGSSYNEQFF.

The CDR3 sequence is CASSYSQSSGNTIYF. In DNA, the CDR3 is TGTGCCAGCAGTTACTCGCAGAGCTCTGGAAACACCATATATTTT. The chain carries TRBV6-6 and TRBJ1-3; unclear D gene. V gave up 0 bases and J gave up 0 bases, with 6 bases separating them. This CDR3 has 15 residues. CDR1 and CDR2 (germline): MNHNY, SVGAGI (reference sequence).

V usage is TRBV28 and J usage is TRBJ2-7; possible D gene TRBD2, 5 bases. Germline V gene lookup returns CDR1 MDHEN and CDR2 SYDVKM. V was shortened by 5 bases and J by 3 bases, with 17 bases between the two germline ends. The CDR3 spans 15 residues. This CDR3 is CASSPHGGTVYEQYF. The CDR3 nucleotides are TGTGCCAGCAGTCCTCACGGAGGTACCGTCTACGAGCAGTACTTC. The full variable domain, its missing parts supplied by reference TRBV28 and TRBJ2-7, is DVKVTQSSRYLVKRTGEKVFLECVQDMDHENMFWYRQDPGLGLRLIYFSYDVKMKEKGDIPEGYSVSREKKERFSLILESASTNQTSMYLCASSPHGGTVYEQYFGPGTRLTVT.

The chain combines TRBV1 with TRBJ1-3. TRBV1 is annotated as a pseudogene. The CDR3 is 15 residues long. The DNA for the CDR3 is TGCACCAGCAGCCAAGCGCCGGGACGCGGGAACACCATATATTTT. This codes for CTSSQAPGRGNTIYF.

This chain connects TRBV27 to TRBJ2-7, with 10 bases matching TRBD1. Germline V CDR1 and CDR2: MNHEY, SMNVEV (reference sequence). J lost 1 base, V lost 4 bases, and 13 bases had no gene match. This CDR3 has 18 residues. CDR3 sequence: CASSSRPGQGRQSYEQYF. CDR3 in DNA: TGTGCCAGCAGTTCTCGCCCGGGACAGGGGCGTCAATCCTACGAGCAGTACTTC.

This rearrangement joins TRBV5-4 to TRBJ2-3; 11 bases match TRBD2. Germline V gene lookup returns CDR1 SGHNT and CDR2 YYREEE (reference sequence). The length of the CDR3 is 16 residues. V shed 3 bases and J 2 bases; nucleotides not matched to a gene: 5. The CDR3 is CASSSGGLADTDTQYF. The CDR3 bases are TGTGCCAGCAGCTCGGGGGGACTAGCGGACACAGATACGCAGTATTTT.

A word on this clone: One junction end does not reproduce the germline sequence, and a read error may be involved. The rearrangement uses TRBV7-7 and TRBJ2-5; 8 bases agree with TRBD2. Germline V gene sequence: CDR1 SSHAT, CDR2 FNYEAQ (reference sequence). The CDR3 runs 15 residues. The CDR3 coding sequence is TGTGCTAGCAGCTTAGCCGGGACTAGCCAAGAGACCCAGTACTTC. Translated, it gives CASSLAGTSQETQYF.

The chain joins TRBV6-6 to TRBJ2-7, with 9 bases fitting TRBD1. With 6 bases clipped from V and 3 bases from J, the junction kept 3 bases outside the gene matches. Per the germline V gene, CDR1 is MNHNY and CDR2 is SVGAGI (reference sequence). This CDR3 region has 13 residues. CDR3: CASRLTGGYEQYF. DNA for the CDR3: TGTGCCAGCAGGTTGACAGGGGGCTACGAGCAGTACTTC.

The rearrangement joins TRBV4-2 to TRBJ1-6; D not resolved. This CDR3 is 15 amino acids long. Trimming shortened V by 0 bases and J by 10 bases, and 13 bases separated the two germline ends. Germline CDR1 is LGHNA and CDR2 is YNFKEQ. CDR3 bases: TGTGCCAGCAGCCAAGATAGAGTGACGCAGTCACCCCTCCACTTT. Its translation: CASSQDRVTQSPLHF.

J is TRBJ2-2 and V is TRBV7-6; 9 bases match TRBD2. Trimming removed 5 bases from V and 3 bases from J; junction bases left unmatched: 7. CDR1 and CDR2 from the germline V gene are SGHVS and FNYEAQ. CDR3 size: 16 residues. The CDR3 is CASSPQLAGHTGELFF. In DNA, the CDR3 is TGTGCCAGCAGCCCACAACTAGCGGGCCACACCGGGGAGCTGTTTTTT.

The chain joins TRBV7-9 to TRBJ2-7, with 7 bases aligning to TRBD1. This CDR3 spans 14 amino acids. V lost 5 bases, J lost 0 bases, and 4 bases stayed unmatched. Germline values: CDR1 SEHNR, CDR2 FQNEAQ (reference sequence). The CDR3 loop is CASSPRDSSYEQYF. The CDR3 DNA reads TGTGCCAGCAGCCCACGGGACAGCTCCTACGAGCAGTACTTC.

This chain links TRBV5-8 with TRBJ1-2; no firm D call. Germline V gives CDR1 SGHTS, CDR2 YDEGEE. The CDR3 has 11 residues. Trimming shortened V by 4 bases and J by 12 bases, and 13 bases separated the two germline ends. The CDR3 reads CASSHVFSDTF. In nucleotides, the CDR3 is TGTGCCAGCAGCCACGTATTTTCCGACACCTTC.

This clone was observed once. This chain links TRBV5-5 with TRBJ2-7, with 12 nucleotides matching TRBD2. Germline V gene data show CDR1 as SGHKS and CDR2 as YYEKEE (reference sequence). The trim removed 4 bases at V and 4 bases at J, leaving 6 bases unmatched. The CDR3 runs 15 residues. The CDR3 protein is CASSRTSGELYEQYF. CDR3 bases: TGTGCCAGCAGCCGGACTAGCGGGGAGTTATACGAGCAGTACTTC.

In regard to this clone: Mismatch with germline at one junction end may stem from a read error. CDR3 in DNA: TGTGCCAGCAGCTCGACGGCCGGGACACCCACTCTCCTCTTT. Translating it yields CASSSTAGTPTLLF. The chain is built from TRBV7-3 and TRBJ1-1; possible D gene TRBD1, 6 bases. CDR3 length: 14 residues. The germline gives CDR1 SGHTA, CDR2 FQGTGA.

The rearrangement uses TRBV6-6 and TRBJ2-7; D possibly corresponds to TRBD1 (6 bases). Between the trimmed V and J ends, which lost 2 bases and 0 bases, there was a span of 14 bases. The CDR3 extends over 16 amino acids. The germline V gene has CDR1 MNHNY and CDR2 SVGAGI (reference sequence). DNA for the CDR3: TGTGCCAGCAGTTACCCCGACAGGATGAGCTCCTACGAGCAGTACTTC. Translation: CASSYPDRMSSYEQYF.

The J gene is TRBJ2-1, the V gene TRBV5-1; 8 nucleotides line up with TRBD1. The CDR3 length is 16 residues. CDR1 and CDR2 from the germline V gene are SGHRS and YFSETQ. With V trimmed by 0 bases and J by 2 bases, 4 bases remained unmatched. As DNA, the CDR3 is TGCGCCAGCAGCTTGGAGGGACAGGAGACCTACAATGAGCAGTTCTTC. The encoded protein is CASSLEGQETYNEQFF.

The V call is TRBV6-1, the J call TRBJ2-3; the match to TRBD2 covers 7 bases. From germline, CDR1 is MNHNS and CDR2 SASEGT. CDR3 length: 14 amino acids. V was pared by 7 bases and J by 7 bases, with 11 bases of the junction left unmatched. CDR3 in amino acids: CASIKGAGPYTQYF. The CDR3 DNA follows: TGTGCCAGCATTAAAGGAGCGGGACCGTATACGCAGTATTTT.

The chain is built from TRBV18 and TRBJ2-5; D remains unclear. Germline CDR1 is KGHSH and CDR2 is LQKENI. This CDR3 has 18 residues. Trimming removed 0 bases from V and 2 bases from J, with 19 bases in between. The DNA for the CDR3 is TGTGCCAGCTCACCACCGGGCGGTCTTACAAAAAAACAAGAGACCCAGTACTTC. Protein product: CASSPPGGLTKKQETQYF.

The V call is TRBV6-1, the J call TRBJ2-7; TRBD2 aligns across 9 bases. The trim removed 1 base at V and 2 bases at J, leaving 6 bases unmatched. The CDR3 spans 16 residues. Per germline, CDR1 MNHNS and CDR2 SASEGT. Here the CDR3 DNA reads TGTGCCAGCAGTGAAGGGAGGCGGGAGGGCCCCTACGAGCAGTACTTC. This sequence encodes CASSEGRREGPYEQYF.

The chain is built from TRBV30 and TRBJ1-2; weak D call: TRBD1 (5 bases). From germline, CDR1 is GTSNPN and CDR2 SVGIG (reference sequence). V lost 4 bases and J lost 8, with 17 bases in between. CDR3 length: 13 residues. CDR3 sequence reads: CAWTQGKLGGYTF. CDR3 nucleotide sequence: TGTGCCTGGACCCAGGGAAAACTGGGGGGCTACACCTTC.